Included here is one T cell receptor beta chain sequence, with context. Its antigen has not been determined. No much larger clone is present one base from it, and per-base qualities are unavailable. Deletion took 3 bases off V and 3 bases off J, with a span of 6 bases between the germline ends. The CDR3 numbers 13 residues from cysteine through phenylalanine. Only the CDR3 portion is preserved as DNA: 39 bases, with reading frame beginning at the first base. For CDR1 and CDR2, the germline V gene (reference sequence) lists LNHDA and SQIVND. These data are taken from a study of a mutant IDH1 vaccine in newly diagnosed glioma (dated by TCRdb to the early 2020s). In terms of the full investigation: Of the approximately 30 treated patients, 62.5% were male and about 40% were female, and a mean age of roughly 37 years was recorded. Six visits were used for peripheral blood collection: V03 (baseline), V05, V07, V10, V12 and V13. Prior to enrollment, standard therapy consisting of radiotherapy alone, temozolomide alone, or radiochemotherapy with temozolomide had been administered to patients, with the combination being received by most patients. Longitudinal TCRB deep sequencing was done for 25 to 30 treated patients, wherever samples were available for exploratory analyses. What the study reported, not specific to this receptor: Pseudoprogression appeared unrelated to alterations in the top peripheral T cell clonotypes detected by TCRB sequencing. Vaccine-induced immune responses across multiple MHC alleles were detected in roughly 94% of patients. Availability determined which PBMC samples were chosen for TCRB deep sequencing. It was noted by the authors that analyses of patient blood samples could not be reproduced owing to sample limitations.

According to the study, the label for this sample's time point signals: baseline, week 1 (first vaccination visit). The sample's treatment or condition, from its label and the paper: pre-vaccination baseline after standard-of-care therapy. Newly diagnosed WHO grade 3 or 4 IDH1-mutant astrocytomas showing loss of nuclear ATRX were present in the donors. The samples were drawn from NOA16, a multicentre, single-arm, open-label phase I trial in Germany that tested a mutant IDH1 peptide vaccine in humans for the first time. Blood drawn at visit V03 was used as the baseline sample for immunogenicity testing. Genomic DNA for TCRB sequencing was isolated from EDTA blood with the DNeasy Blood and Tissue Kit. The library relied on the immunoSEQ multiplex PCR assay. Rearranged TCR beta chain sequences were amplified using the hsTCRB Kit according to the manufacturer's protocol. An Illumina MiSeq was used to sequence the TCRB libraries. The authors' analysis ran thus. The proprietary platform of the kit vendor was used for demultiplexing, trimming and gene mapping. TCRdb took this table from immuneACCESS and kept in-frame rearrangements with V and J called. Such tables lack part of the clones; where checked against another copy, unresolved V genes explain under half of the gap, and the rest is unexplained. The V and J calls and clone size are taken from that table; D and trimming were inferred from the DNA. Within this sample are about 92,000 clones, with under 90% of them counted one time only. Of the sample, around 7% is held by the ten largest clones.

This TCR was sampled from a woman aged 45-59 years with glioma. This sample comprised PBMCs, obtained from a glioma patient treated with radiotherapy, temozolomide or both. The chain is made from TRBV19 and TRBJ2-1; the D gene identity is not certain. At the DNA level, the sequence is TGTGCCAGTAGTATCGTAGGCTACAATGAGCAGTTCTTC. Its amino acids are CASSIVGYNEQFF.